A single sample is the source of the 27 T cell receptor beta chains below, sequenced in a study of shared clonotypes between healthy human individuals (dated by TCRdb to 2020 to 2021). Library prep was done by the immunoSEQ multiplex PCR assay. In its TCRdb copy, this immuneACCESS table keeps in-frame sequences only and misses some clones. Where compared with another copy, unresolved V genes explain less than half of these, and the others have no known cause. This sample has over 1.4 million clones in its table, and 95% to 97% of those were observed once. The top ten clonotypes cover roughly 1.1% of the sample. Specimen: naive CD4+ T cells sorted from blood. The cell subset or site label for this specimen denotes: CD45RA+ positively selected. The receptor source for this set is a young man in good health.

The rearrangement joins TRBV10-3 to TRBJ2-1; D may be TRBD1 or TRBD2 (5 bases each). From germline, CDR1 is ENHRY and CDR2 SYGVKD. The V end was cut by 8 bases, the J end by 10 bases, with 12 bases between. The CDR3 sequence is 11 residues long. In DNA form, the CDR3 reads TGTGCCATCCGGGACCACACAGAGCAGTTCTTC. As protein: CAIRDHTEQFF.

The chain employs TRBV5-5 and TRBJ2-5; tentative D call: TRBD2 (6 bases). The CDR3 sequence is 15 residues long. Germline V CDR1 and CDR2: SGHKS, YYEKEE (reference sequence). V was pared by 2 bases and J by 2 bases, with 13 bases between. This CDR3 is CASSLGGRRQETQYF. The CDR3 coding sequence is TGTGCCAGCAGCTTAGGTGGGAGGAGGCAAGAGACCCAGTACTTC.

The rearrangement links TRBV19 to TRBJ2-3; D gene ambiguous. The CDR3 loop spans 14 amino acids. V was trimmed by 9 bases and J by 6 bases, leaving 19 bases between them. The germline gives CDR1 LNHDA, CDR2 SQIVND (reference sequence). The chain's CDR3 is CASSLLALTDTQYF. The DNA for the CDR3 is TGTGCCAGCTCGCTTTTGGCCCTAACGGATACGCAGTATTTT.

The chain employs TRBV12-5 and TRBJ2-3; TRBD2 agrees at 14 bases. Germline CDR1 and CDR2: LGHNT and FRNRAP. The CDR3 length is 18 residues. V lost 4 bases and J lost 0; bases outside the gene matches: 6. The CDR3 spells CASGSGLAGGPSTDTQYF. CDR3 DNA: TGTGCTAGTGGTTCCGGACTAGCGGGAGGCCCTAGCACAGATACGCAGTATTTT. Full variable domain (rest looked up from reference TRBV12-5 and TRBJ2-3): DARVTQTPRHKVTEMGQEVTMRCQPILGHNTVFWYRQTMMQGLELLAYFRNRAPLDDSGMPKDRFSAEMPDATLATLKIQPSEPRDSAVYFCASGSGLAGGPSTDTQYFGPGTRLTVL.

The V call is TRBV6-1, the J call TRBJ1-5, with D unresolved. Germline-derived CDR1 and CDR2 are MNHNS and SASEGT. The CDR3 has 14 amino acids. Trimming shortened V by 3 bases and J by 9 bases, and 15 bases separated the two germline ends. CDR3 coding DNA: TGTGCCAGCAGTGACCCCCCGGGGTTTGGGCCCCAGCATTTT. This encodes CASSDPPGFGPQHF.

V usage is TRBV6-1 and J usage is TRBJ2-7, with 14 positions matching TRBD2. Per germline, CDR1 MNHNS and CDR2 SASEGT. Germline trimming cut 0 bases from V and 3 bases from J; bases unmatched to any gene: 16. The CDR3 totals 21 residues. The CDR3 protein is CASSEAVDRGGLAGGLYEQYF. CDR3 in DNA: TGTGCCAGCAGTGAAGCGGTAGACAGGGGAGGACTAGCGGGAGGCCTCTACGAGCAGTACTTC.

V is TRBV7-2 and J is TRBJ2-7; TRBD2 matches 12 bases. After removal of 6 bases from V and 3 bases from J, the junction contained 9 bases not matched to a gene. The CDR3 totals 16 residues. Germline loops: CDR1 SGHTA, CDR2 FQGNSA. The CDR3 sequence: CASRRLAGEWNYEQYF. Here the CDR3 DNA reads TGTGCCAGCAGGAGACTAGCGGGAGAGTGGAACTACGAGCAGTACTTC.

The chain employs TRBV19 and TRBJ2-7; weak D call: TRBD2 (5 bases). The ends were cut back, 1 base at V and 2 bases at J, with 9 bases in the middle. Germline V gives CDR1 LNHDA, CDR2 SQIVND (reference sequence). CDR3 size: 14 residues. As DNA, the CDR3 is TGTGCCAGTAGTATAGTTCGGGGTCCCTACGAGCAGTACTTC. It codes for CASSIVRGPYEQYF.

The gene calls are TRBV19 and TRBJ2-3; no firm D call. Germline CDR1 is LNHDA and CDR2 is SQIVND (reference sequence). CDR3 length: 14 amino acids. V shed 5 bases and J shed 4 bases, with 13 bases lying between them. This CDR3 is CASSVPTPPDTQYF. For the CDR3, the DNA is TGTGCCAGTAGTGTCCCCACTCCTCCAGATACGCAGTATTTT.

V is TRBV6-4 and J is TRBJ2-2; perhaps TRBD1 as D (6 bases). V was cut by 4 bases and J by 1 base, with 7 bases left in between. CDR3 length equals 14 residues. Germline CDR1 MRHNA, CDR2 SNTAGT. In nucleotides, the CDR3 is TGTGCCAGCAGTGTACAGGGGAACACCGGGGAGCTGTTTTTT. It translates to CASSVQGNTGELFF.

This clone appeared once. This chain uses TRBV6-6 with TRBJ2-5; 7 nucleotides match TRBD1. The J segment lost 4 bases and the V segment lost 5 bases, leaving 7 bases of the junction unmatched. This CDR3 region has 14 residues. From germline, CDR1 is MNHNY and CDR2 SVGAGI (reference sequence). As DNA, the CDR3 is TGTGCCAGCAGTCGAGACAGGGTCGGAGAGACCCAGTACTTC. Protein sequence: CASSRDRVGETQYF.

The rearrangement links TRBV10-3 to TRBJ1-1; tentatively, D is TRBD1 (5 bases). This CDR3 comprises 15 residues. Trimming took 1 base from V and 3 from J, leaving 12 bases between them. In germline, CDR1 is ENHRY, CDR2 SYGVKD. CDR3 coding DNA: TGTGCCATCAGTGAGTTGGGGCAGGGCTACACTGAAGCTTTCTTT. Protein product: CAISELGQGYTEAFF.

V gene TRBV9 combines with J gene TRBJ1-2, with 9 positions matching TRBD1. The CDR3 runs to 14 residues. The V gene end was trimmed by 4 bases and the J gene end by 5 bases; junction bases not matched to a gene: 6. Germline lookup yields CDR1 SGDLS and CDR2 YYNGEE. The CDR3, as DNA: TGTGCCAGCAGCTCCGACAGGGGGATTTATGGCTACACCTTC. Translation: CASSSDRGIYGYTF.

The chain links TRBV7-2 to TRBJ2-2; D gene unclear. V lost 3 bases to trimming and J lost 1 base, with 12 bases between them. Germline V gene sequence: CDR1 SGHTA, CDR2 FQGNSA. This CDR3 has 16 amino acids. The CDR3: CASSLLRRRNTGELFF. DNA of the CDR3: TGTGCCAGCAGCTTGTTGCGGCGAAGGAACACCGGGGAGCTGTTTTTT.

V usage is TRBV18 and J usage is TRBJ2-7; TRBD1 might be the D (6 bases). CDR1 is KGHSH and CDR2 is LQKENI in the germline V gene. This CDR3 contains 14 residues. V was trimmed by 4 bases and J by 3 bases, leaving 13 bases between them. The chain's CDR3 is CASSRDNGDYEQYF. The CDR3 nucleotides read TGTGCCAGCTCACGGGACAACGGGGACTACGAGCAGTACTTC.

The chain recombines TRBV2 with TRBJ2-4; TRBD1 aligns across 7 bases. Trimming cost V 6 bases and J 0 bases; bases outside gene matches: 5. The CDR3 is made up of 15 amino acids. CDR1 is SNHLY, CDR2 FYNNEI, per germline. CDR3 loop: CASSPGGIAKNIQYF. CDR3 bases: TGTGCCAGCAGCCCAGGGGGTATAGCCAAAAACATTCAGTACTTC.

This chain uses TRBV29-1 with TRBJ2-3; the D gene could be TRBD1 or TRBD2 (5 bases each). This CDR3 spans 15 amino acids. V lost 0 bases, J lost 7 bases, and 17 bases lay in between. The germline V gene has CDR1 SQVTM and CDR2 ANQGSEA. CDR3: CSVEEILGAINTQYF. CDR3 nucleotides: TGCAGCGTTGAAGAGATCCTCGGGGCGATAAATACGCAGTATTTT.

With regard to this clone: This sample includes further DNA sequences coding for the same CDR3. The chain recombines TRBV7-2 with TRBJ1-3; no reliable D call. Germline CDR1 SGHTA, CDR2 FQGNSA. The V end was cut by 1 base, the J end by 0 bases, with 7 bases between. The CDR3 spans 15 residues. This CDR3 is CASSLVTGSGNTIYF. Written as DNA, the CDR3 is TGTGCCAGCAGCTTAGTTACGGGCTCTGGAAACACCATATATTTT.

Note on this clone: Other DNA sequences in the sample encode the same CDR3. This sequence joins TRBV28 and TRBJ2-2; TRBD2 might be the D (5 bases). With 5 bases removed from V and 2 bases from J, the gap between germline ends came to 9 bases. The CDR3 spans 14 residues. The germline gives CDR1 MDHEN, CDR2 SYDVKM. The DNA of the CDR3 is TGTGCCAGCAGTCCCAGCGGTAACACCGGGGAGCTGTTTTTT. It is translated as CASSPSGNTGELFF.

This chain's CDR3 is CAIGEVSAARSYEQYF. The DNA of the CDR3 is TGTGCCATCGGAGAAGTATCGGCCGCCCGCTCCTACGAGCAGTACTTC. The chain carries TRBV10-3 and TRBJ2-7; the D is unclear. Trimming shortened V by 8 bases and J by 0 bases, and 20 bases separated the two germline ends. The V gene's germline CDR1 is ENHRY and CDR2 SYGVKD. The CDR3 sequence is 16 residues long.

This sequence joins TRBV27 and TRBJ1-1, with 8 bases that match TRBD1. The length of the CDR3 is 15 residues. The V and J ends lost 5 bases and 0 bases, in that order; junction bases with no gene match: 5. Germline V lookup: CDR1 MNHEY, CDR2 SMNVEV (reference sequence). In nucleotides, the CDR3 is TGTGCCAGCAGTCGAAGACAGGGGTTGAACACTGAAGCTTTCTTT. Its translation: CASSRRQGLNTEAFF.

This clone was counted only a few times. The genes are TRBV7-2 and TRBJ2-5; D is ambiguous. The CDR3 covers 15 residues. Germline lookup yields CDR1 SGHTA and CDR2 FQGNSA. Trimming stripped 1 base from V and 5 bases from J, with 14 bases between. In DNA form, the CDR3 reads TGTGCCAGCAGCTTAGTGCGTGGTTTACTGGAGACCCAGTACTTC. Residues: CASSLVRGLLETQYF.

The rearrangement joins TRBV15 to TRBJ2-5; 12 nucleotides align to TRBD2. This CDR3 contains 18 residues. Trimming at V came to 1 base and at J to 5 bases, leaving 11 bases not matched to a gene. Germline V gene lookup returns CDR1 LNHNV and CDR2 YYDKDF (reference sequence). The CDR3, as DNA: TGTGCCACCAGCAGAGCTGGAGCGCTAGCGGGAGGGTGGGAGACCCAGTACTTC. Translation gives CATSRAGALAGGWETQYF.

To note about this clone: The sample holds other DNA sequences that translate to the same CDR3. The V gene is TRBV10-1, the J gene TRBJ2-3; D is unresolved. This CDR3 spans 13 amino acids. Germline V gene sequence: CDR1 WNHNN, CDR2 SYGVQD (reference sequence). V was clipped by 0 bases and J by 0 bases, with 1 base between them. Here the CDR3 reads CASSESSTDTQYF. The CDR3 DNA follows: TGCGCCAGCAGTGAGTCTAGCACAGATACGCAGTATTTT.

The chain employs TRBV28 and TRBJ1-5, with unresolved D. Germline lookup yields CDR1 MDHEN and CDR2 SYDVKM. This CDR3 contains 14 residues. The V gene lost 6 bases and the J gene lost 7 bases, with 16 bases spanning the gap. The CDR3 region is CASSGVFSGQPQHF. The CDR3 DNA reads TGTGCCAGCAGCGGCGTCTTCTCCGGGCAGCCCCAGCATTTT.

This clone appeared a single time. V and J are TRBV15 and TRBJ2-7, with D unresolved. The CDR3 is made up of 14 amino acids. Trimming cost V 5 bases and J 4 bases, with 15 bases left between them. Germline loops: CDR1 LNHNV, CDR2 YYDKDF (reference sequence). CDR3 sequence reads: CATSRTLNPYEQYF. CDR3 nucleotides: TGTGCCACCAGCCGTACGCTAAATCCTTACGAGCAGTACTTC. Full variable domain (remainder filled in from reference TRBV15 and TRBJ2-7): DAMVIQNPRYQVTQFGKPVTLSCSQTLNHNVMYWYQQKSSQAPKLLFHYYDKDFNNEADTPDNFQSRRPNTSFCFLDIRSPGLGDTAMYLCATSRTLNPYEQYFGPGTRLTVT.

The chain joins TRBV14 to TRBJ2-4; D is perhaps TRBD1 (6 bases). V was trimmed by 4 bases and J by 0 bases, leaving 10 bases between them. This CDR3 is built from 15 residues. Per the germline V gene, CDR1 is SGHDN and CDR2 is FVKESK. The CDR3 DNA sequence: TGTGCCAGCAGCCTGGGGACACTAGCCAAAAACATTCAGTACTTC. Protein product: CASSLGTLAKNIQYF.